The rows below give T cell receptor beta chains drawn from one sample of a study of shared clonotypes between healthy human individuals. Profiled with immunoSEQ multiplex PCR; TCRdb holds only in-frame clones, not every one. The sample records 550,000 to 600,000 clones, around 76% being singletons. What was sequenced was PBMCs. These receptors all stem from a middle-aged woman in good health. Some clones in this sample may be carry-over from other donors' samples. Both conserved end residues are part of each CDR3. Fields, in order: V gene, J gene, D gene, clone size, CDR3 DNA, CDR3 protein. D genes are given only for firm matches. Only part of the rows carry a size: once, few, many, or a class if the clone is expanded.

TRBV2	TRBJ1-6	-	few	TGTGCCAGCAGTGAAACGACAGCGTTCCCCCCCCTCCACTTT	CASSETTAFPPLHF
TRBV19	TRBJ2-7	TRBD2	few	TGTGCCAGTAGCTATAGCGGGAGTAACGAGCAGTACTTC	CASSYSGSNEQYF
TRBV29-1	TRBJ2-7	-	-	TGCAGCGCAATGGTTGGCGTCTCCTACGAGCAGTACTTC	CSAMVGVSYEQYF
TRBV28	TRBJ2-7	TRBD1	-	TGTGCCAGCAGTTTAACGGACAGGAAAAGTTACGAGCAGTACTTC	CASSLTDRKSYEQYF
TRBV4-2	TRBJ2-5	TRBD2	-	TGTGCCAGCAGCCAAGTCCGGACTAGCGGGAGGTCGGGGGGTGAGACCCAGTACTTC	CASSQVRTSGRSGGETQYF
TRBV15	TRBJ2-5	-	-	TGTGCCACCAGCAGAGATCAGGAAGAGACCCAGTACTTC	CATSRDQEETQYF
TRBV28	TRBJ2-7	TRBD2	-	TGTGCCAGCAGGACTAGCGGCCCCTACGAGCAGTACTTC	CASRTSGPYEQYF
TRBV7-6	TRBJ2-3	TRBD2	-	TGTGCCAGCAGCCGCAGGACTAGCGGCACAGATACGCAGTATTTT	CASSRRTSGTDTQYF
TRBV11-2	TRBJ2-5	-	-	TGTGCCAGCAGCTTTGGCTCCATGGAGACCCAGTACTTC	CASSFGSMETQYF
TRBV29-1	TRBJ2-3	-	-	TGCAGCGTTACCCGGGGAACTAGCACAGATACGCAGTATTTT	CSVTRGTSTDTQYF
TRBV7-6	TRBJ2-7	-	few	TGTGCCAGCAGCTCCAACAGGGACTTGGAGCAGTACTTC	CASSSNRDLEQYF
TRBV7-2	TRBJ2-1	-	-	TGTGCCAGCAGCCAACCGGGGTACAATGAGCAGTTCTTC	CASSQPGYNEQFF
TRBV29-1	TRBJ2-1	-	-	TGCAGCGTTGTAGGGTGGGGTTCCGGCGTCGATGAGCAGTTCTTC	CSVVGWGSGVDEQFF
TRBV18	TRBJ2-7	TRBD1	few	TGTGCCAGCTCAACACCCGGGACAGGGGACGAGCAGTACTTC	CASSTPGTGDEQYF
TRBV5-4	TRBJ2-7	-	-	TGTGCCAGCAGCTACGGGGGATCCTACGAGCAGTACTTC	CASSYGGSYEQYF
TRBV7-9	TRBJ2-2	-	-	TGTGCCAGCAGCGGGTTAAGGAGGCCGAGTCACGGGGAGCTGTTTTTT	CASSGLRRPSHGELFF
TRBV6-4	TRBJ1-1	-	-	TGTGCCAGCAGTGAACAGGGGAACACTGAAGCTTTCTTT	CASSEQGNTEAFF
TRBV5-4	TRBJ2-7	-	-	TGTGCCAGCAGCCAAGGGATCCAGTCGGACGAGCAGTACTTC	CASSQGIQSDEQYF
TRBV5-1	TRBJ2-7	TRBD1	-	TGCGCCAGCAGCTTGGCTGTGGGGACAGGAACCTATGAGCAGTACTTC	CASSLAVGTGTYEQYF
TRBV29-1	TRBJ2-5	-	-	TGCAGCTCGAAAGGCGGCGAGACCCAGTACTTC	CSSKGGETQYF
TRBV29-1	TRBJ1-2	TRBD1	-	TGCAGCGTTGCGGGACAGGGAACGGAAAACTATGGCTACACCTTC	CSVAGQGTENYGYTF
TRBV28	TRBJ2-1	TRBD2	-	TGTGCCAGCGTATTGGGAGGGGTGGGGGATGAGCAGTTCTTC	CASVLGGVGDEQFF
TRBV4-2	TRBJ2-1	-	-	TGTGCCAGCAGCCAAGGCATCCGAGGGGGCGGGAGTAACAATGAGCAGTTCTTC	CASSQGIRGGGSNNEQFF
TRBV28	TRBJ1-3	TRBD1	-	TGTGCCAGCACCCCAGGGACAGGGGGGTCTGGAAACACCATATATTTT	CASTPGTGGSGNTIYF
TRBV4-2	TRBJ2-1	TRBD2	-	TGTGCCAGCAGCTTAGGAGCGGCGGGAGGGGGGATGGATGAGCAGTTCTTC	CASSLGAAGGGMDEQFF
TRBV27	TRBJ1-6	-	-	TGTGCCAGCAGTTTTTCACAAAATTCACCCCTCCACTTT	CASSFSQNSPLHF
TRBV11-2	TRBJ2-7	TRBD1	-	TGTGCCAGCAGCTTAACAGGGGGCTACGAGCAGTACTTC	CASSLTGGYEQYF
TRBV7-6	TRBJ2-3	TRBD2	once	TGTGCCAGCAGCTTAGCGGGACTAGGCCTAGATACGCAGTATTTT	CASSLAGLGLDTQYF
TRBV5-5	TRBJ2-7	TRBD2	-	TGTGCCAGCGGGCTAGCGGGAGACCACTGGGAGCAGTACTTC	CASGLAGDHWEQYF
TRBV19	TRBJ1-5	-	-	TGTGCCAGTAGTTCCTCCAGTCAGCCCCAGCATTTT	CASSSSSQPQHF
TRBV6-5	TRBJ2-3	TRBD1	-	TGTGCCAGCAGTGACTCGACAGGGGCAGATACGCAGTATTTT	CASSDSTGADTQYF
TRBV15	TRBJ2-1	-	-	TGTGCCACCAGCAGGGGTGGCCTAGGGGGGTACAATGAGCAGTTCTTC	CATSRGGLGGYNEQFF
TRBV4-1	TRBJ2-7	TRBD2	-	TGCGCCAGCAGCCAAGACCTGTTTCGGGCGGGAGGGTCCTACGAGCAGTACTTC	CASSQDLFRAGGSYEQYF
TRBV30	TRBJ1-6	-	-	TGTGCCTGGAGGAGCTCCTATAATTCACCCCTCCACTTT	CAWRSSYNSPLHF
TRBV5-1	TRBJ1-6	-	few	TGCGCCAGCAGCTTGGTTTGGCAACGTGATAATTCACCCCTCCACTTT	CASSLVWQRDNSPLHF
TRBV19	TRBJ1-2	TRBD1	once	TGTGCCAGTAGTCCGGGACAGGTTAACTATGGCTACACCTTC	CASSPGQVNYGYTF
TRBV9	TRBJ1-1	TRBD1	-	TGTGCCAGCAGCCCGGGACAGGGGGCGGGTGAAGCTTTCTTT	CASSPGQGAGEAFF
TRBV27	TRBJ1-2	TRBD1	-	TGTGCCAGCAAAAGGACACAGGGGAACTATGGCTACACCTTC	CASKRTQGNYGYTF
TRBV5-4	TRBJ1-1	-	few	TGTGCCAGCAGCTTAGGGGACCCGCTGTGGACTGAAGCTTTCTTT	CASSLGDPLWTEAFF
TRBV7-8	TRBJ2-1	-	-	TGTGCCAGCAGCTTAGTGCGCCAGGGGGAGCAGTTCTTC	CASSLVRQGEQFF